The source of this T cell receptor (beta chain) is a study of blood T cell repertoires in COVID-19 (dated by TCRdb to about 2020). Notes on the research overall: Samples from collaborators originated in the United States, Italy and Spain and spanned both the acute and convalescent phases of COVID-19. Sample metadata almost always included a de-identified subject ID, COVID-19 status, age in years and sex. The repertoires were released in a freely available public database meant as a resource for research on the immune response to SARS-CoV-2. Samples were obtained from the ongoing ImmuneRACE study (first 160 participants) and from 1,254 subjects provided by 6 global collaborators. Subjects who had been exposed to COVID-19, were actively infected with it, or had recovered from it provided the deeply sampled blood TCRbeta repertoires that made up the dataset. The prospective study material was composed of cDNA or gDNA derived from T cells, B-cell-depleted T cells, or PBMCs. HLA class I and class II types, where available, came from metadata supplied by the sample provider rather than from assay-based typing.

Results and caveats for the whole study, not just this receptor: How much clinical and demographic metadata was included differed by source and by participant, and the metadata was provided uncurated.

CDR1 and CDR2 (LNHDA, SQIVND) derive from the germline V gene (reference sequence). The CDR3 runs 15 amino acids, cysteine and phenylalanine included. The only DNA kept is the CDR3, 45 bases in frame from the first base. Trimming costs V 3 bases and J 0 bases, and their ends lie 11 bases apart. The immunoSEQ Assay, a bias-controlled multiplex PCR, was used to amplify TCRbeta CDR3 regions from genomic DNA. In the source study's methods: The number of nucleated cells in each sample was estimated by amplification of reference gene primers within the assay. To quantify the absolute abundance of each unique TCRbeta CDR3 rearrangement, sequence reads were collapsed and filtered. Productive Simpson clonality was computed per sample as the square root of Simpson's diversity index over productive rearrangements. The table was pulled from immuneACCESS by TCRdb, which kept in-frame rearrangements only. Such tables lose some clones; where checked, under half of the loss comes from unresolved V genes, and the rest has no known cause. D and trimming come from the DNA, and the V and J calls and clone size come from that table. For this sample the table gives around 390,000 clones, of which about 83% were detected only once. The top ten constitute about a tenth of the sample.

Participants in the prospective study were enrolled through a virtual design, were aged about 18 to 90 years, and lived in roughly 24 United States geographic areas. Cohort assignment in the prospective study relied on participant-reported clinical history from a screening survey and a study questionnaire. ImmuneRACE Cohort 3 recovered participants were defined by two consecutive negative NP/OP PCR tests, healthcare professional clearance, or symptom resolution. Mobile phlebotomists in the prospective study collected whole blood, serum and a nasopharyngeal or oropharyngeal swab from every participant. Over a roughly 2-month period, participants in the prospective study had the option of providing additional blood draws and questionnaires. Before DNA extraction, prospective study blood samples were shipped either frozen or at room temperature. This clone has a single count. It lacks a known antigen. Base qualities are not provided; no much larger clone lies one nucleotide away.

The source of this sequence is a woman between 50 and 59 years old who had recovered from COVID-19. The sequencing sample was made of PBMCs or T cells enriched from blood (not recorded which). The chain is made from TRBV19 and TRBJ1-1; the D gene is possibly TRBD1, with 5 bases matching. The CDR3 has the sequence CASSIQEGVNTEAFF. The bases read TGTGCCAGTAGTATTCAGGAAGGGGTGAACACTGAAGCTTTCTTT.